The 28 T cell receptor beta chains given below trace back to one sample, sequenced in a study of post-analysis software for immune sequencing data. Study-level results: Elevated frequency relative to controls characterized several TRBV segments in patients, TRBV5-6, TRBV5-1 and TRBV20-1 among them.

Antigens for these TCRs are unknown. The TCR beta cDNA libraries contained unique molecular identifiers. TCRdb recomputed calls from the PCR reads with MiXCR, one row per CDR3 protein. The top ten clones hold approximately 4.4% of a sample with under 900,000 distinct CDR3 sequences, around 53% of them seen once. The material sequenced was blood. The receptors were sampled from a girl between 5 and 17 years old with multiple sclerosis.

V is TRBV4-2 and J is TRBJ2-5; D perhaps matches TRBD1 (6 bases). Per the germline V gene, CDR1 is LGHNA and CDR2 is YNFKEQ. The CDR3 is 16 residues long. V shed 3 bases and J shed 5 bases, with 19 bases lying between them. The CDR3 region has the DNA TGTGCCAGCAGCCATGAATGGGGGCTAGGCGGTGAGACCCAGTACTTC. Residues: CASSHEWGLGGETQYF.

The chain uses TRBV4-1 and TRBJ1-4; perhaps TRBD1 as D (5 bases). CDR3 length equals 14 residues. V was trimmed by 3 bases and J by 4 bases, leaving 9 bases between them. The germline V gene encodes CDR1 MGHRA and CDR2 YSYEKL. The CDR3 loop reads CASSQSGYNEKLFF. The DNA for the CDR3 is TGCGCCAGCAGCCAGTCAGGGTATAATGAAAAACTGTTTTTT.

A word on this clonotype: At one end the junction does not follow the germline gene, possibly because of a read error. The chain carries TRBV7-2 and TRBJ2-3; no definite D call. This CDR3 region has 12 residues. Germline V gives CDR1 SGHTA, CDR2 FQGNSA. The DNA of the CDR3 is TGTGCCTGCAGCTTTTTCGCAGATACGCAGTATTTT. It encodes CACSFFADTQYF. The whole variable domain, remainder taken from reference TRBV7-2 and TRBJ2-3, is GAGVSQSPSNKVTEKGKDVELRCDPISGHTALYWYRQSLGQGLEFLIYFQGNSAPDKSGLPSDRFSAERTGGSVSTLTIQRTQQEDSAVYLCACSFFADTQYFGPGTRLTVL.

V is TRBV20-1 and J is TRBJ1-6, with D possibly being TRBD1 (5 bases). The germline V gene encodes CDR1 DFQATT and CDR2 SNEGSKA (reference sequence). The CDR3 runs 13 residues. CDR3 sequence reads: CSVLGTLNSPLHF. Written as DNA, the CDR3 is TGCAGCGTGCTGGGGACCCTTAATTCACCCCTCCACTTT.

This clonotype appeared a few times. The CDR3 region has the DNA TGTGCCACCAGATCTACAGCGTCCTACGAGCAGTACTTC. This encodes CATRSTASYEQYF. The rearrangement joins TRBV6-2 or TRBV6-3 to TRBJ2-7; the D is unclear. Trimming shortened V by 10 bases and J by 1 base, and 14 bases separated the two germline ends. This CDR3 is built from 13 residues. The germline V gene encodes CDR1 MNHEY and CDR2 SVGEGT.

This clonotype was observed a few times. The rearrangement joins TRBV20-1 to TRBJ2-5; D is ambiguous. Trimming pared 4 bases from V and 2 bases from J, leaving 11 bases between. This CDR3 is built from 13 residues. Looked up from germline, CDR1 is DFQATT and CDR2 is SNEGSKA (reference sequence). The CDR3 here is CSAKSPIQETQYF. The CDR3 region has the DNA TGCAGTGCTAAATCCCCCATTCAAGAGACCCAGTACTTC.

The rearrangement joins TRBV9 to TRBJ2-4, with D possibly TRBD2 on 6 matching bases. The last part of the DNA fits TRBJ2-7 better; the J call may be wrong. This CDR3 spans 15 amino acids. From germline, CDR1 is SGDLS and CDR2 YYNGEE. In DNA form, the CDR3 reads TGTGCCAGCAGCGTAGGGGCCCTCGGGGGAGGCGAGCAGTACTTC. This translates into CASSVGALGGGEQYF.

In this sample, this clonotype turned up a few times. The genes are TRBV10-3 and TRBJ2-1; no clear D. The closer fit of TRBJ2-7 to the DNA end suggests the J call may be wrong. CDR3 size: 14 residues. Looked up from germline, CDR1 is ENHRY and CDR2 is SYGVKD. In DNA form, the CDR3 reads TGTGCCATCAGACTGGACCTCTCCTACAATGAGCAGTACTTC. Amino acids: CAIRLDLSYNEQYF.

The chain uses TRBV29-1 and TRBJ2-5; TRBD1 is a possible D gene (6 bases). V gave up 4 bases and J gave up 11 bases, with 17 bases separating them. This CDR3 contains 12 residues. CDR1 and CDR2 from the germline V gene are SQVTM and ANQGSEA. CDR3 in DNA: TGCAGCGTTGCGACAGGTCCCTACGGGCAGTACTTC. As protein: CSVATGPYGQYF.

The chain employs TRBV6-1 and TRBJ2-1; 13 bases fit TRBD2. Looked up from germline, CDR1 is MNHNS and CDR2 is SASEGT. The CDR3 sequence is 18 residues long. Trimming removed 7 bases from V and 4 bases from J; junction bases left unmatched: 13. CDR3 coding DNA: TGTGCCAGCACCCGGACTAGCGGGAGCCCCCCTAGTTACAATGAGCAGTTCTTC. It codes for CASTRTSGSPPSYNEQFF.

This rearrangement joins TRBV3-1 to TRBJ1-5; no firm D call. V lost 3 bases and J 2 bases, leaving 5 bases between the germline ends. CDR3 size: 13 residues. Germline V lookup: CDR1 LGHDT, CDR2 YNNKEL (reference sequence). In nucleotides, the CDR3 is TGTGCCAGCAGCCACATGGGCAATCAGCCCCAGCATTTT. Its translation: CASSHMGNQPQHF.

In the case of this clonotype: A read error may explain this, as a much larger clone is one base away. The chain employs TRBV3-1 and TRBJ1-2, with D unresolved. Per the germline V gene, CDR1 is LGHDT and CDR2 is YNNKEL (reference sequence). The V gene lost 0 bases and the J gene lost 7 bases, with 12 bases spanning the gap. CDR3 length: 14 amino acids. The CDR3 bases are TGTGCCAGCAGCCAAGATGGAGAGGGCGGTGGCTACACCTTC. As protein: CASSQDGEGGGYTF.

This clonotype was counted between two and nine times. Compared with germline, one end of the junction differs, possibly owing to a read error. The rearrangement links TRBV20-1 to TRBJ2-1, with TRBD1 matching over 7 bases. Per the germline V gene, CDR1 is DFQATT and CDR2 is SNEGSKA (reference sequence). The CDR3 runs to 14 residues. The DNA for the CDR3 is TGCAGTACTAGAGATGCCAGGGGGAACAATGAGCAGTTCTTC. Translating gives CSTRDARGNNEQFF.

V usage is TRBV6-1 and J usage is TRBJ2-5; D is unclear. There are 14 residues in the CDR3. Trimming left V 1 base short and J 1 base short, with 7 bases between. CDR1 MNHNS and CDR2 SASEGT come from the germline V gene. The CDR3 is CASSEGAAQETQYF. The CDR3 DNA is TGTGCCAGCAGTGAAGGCGCCGCCCAAGAGACCCAGTACTTC.

The table lists this clonotype with a count of one. The CDR3 sequence is CATSDPPGWDQPQHF. The CDR3 DNA sequence: TGTGCCACCAGTGACCCCCCAGGGTGGGATCAGCCCCAGCATTTT. The J gene is TRBJ1-5, the V gene TRBV24-1; perhaps TRBD1 as D (5 bases). Trimming stripped 4 bases from V and 5 bases from J, with 14 bases between. The germline gives CDR1 KGHDR, CDR2 SFDVKD. The CDR3 is 15 residues long.

The V and J genes are TRBV14 and TRBJ2-3; 11 nucleotides line up with TRBD2. Germline V gene sequence: CDR1 SGHDN, CDR2 FVKESK. The V segment lost 4 bases and the J segment 2 bases; nucleotides outside the gene matches: 5. The length of the CDR3 is 16 residues. The CDR3 loop is CASSRILAGATDTQYF. DNA for the CDR3: TGTGCCAGCAGCCGCATACTAGCGGGAGCCACAGATACGCAGTATTTT.

V gene TRBV19 combines with J gene TRBJ2-1, with D uncertain. Trimming took 3 bases from V and 5 from J, leaving 8 bases between them. The CDR3 runs to 13 residues. CDR1 and CDR2 from the germline V gene are LNHDA and SQIVND (reference sequence). CDR3 sequence (DNA): TGTGCCAGTAGTATCCGCTACAACAATGAGCAGTTCTTC. It translates to CASSIRYNNEQFF.

V is TRBV20-1 and J is TRBJ1-2; D ambiguous. The V end lost 3 bases, the J end lost 4 bases, and 12 bases lay between the germline ends. The CDR3 consists of 13 residues. Germline lookup yields CDR1 DFQATT and CDR2 SNEGSKA (reference sequence). The CDR3 DNA is TGCAGTGCTAGTTCTGACCGGACCTATGGCTACACCTTC. Its protein is CSASSDRTYGYTF.

J is TRBJ2-1 and V is TRBV11-2, with TRBD2 as a possible D gene (5 bases). The V end was cut by 5 bases, the J end by 10 bases, with 12 bases between. Germline loops: CDR1 SGHAT, CDR2 FQNNGV. The CDR3 runs to 12 residues. This CDR3 reads CASSPQRREQFF. CDR3 nucleotides: TGTGCCAGCAGCCCCCAACGGAGGGAGCAGTTCTTC.

This clonotype appeared a few times. This sequence joins TRBV6-5 and TRBJ1-2, with 9 bases fitting TRBD1. The germline V gene has CDR1 MNHEY and CDR2 SVGAGI. J lost 8 bases, V lost 3 bases, and 7 bases had no gene match. The CDR3 spans 14 residues. Here the CDR3 reads CASSYRDRDVGYTF. CDR3 bases: TGTGCCAGCAGTTATAGGGACAGGGATGTCGGCTACACCTTC.

This clonotype is a singleton in its sample. This rearrangement joins TRBV5-1 to TRBJ1-4; no firm D call. V lost 1 base, J lost 3 bases, and 10 bases lay in between. The CDR3 is 15 amino acids. Germline V lookup: CDR1 SGHRS, CDR2 YFSETQ. The CDR3 bases are TGCGCCAGCAGCTTGAGCAGAGCCTCTAATGAAAAACTGTTTTTT. Its translation: CASSLSRASNEKLFF.

The V and J genes are TRBV12-3 or TRBV12-4 and TRBJ2-3, with TRBD2 matching 11 bases. CDR3 length equals 19 residues. Trimming removed 3 bases from V and 13 bases from J; junction bases left unmatched: 24. The CDR3 DNA is TGTGCCAGCAGTTTCAATAGCGGGGGGGGCCGAGCTAGAGCAGATGCGGAGTATTTT. Translation gives CASSFNSGGGRARADAEYF.

This chain links TRBV11-2 with TRBJ2-7, with D perhaps given as TRBD1 or TRBD2 (5 bases each). The length of the CDR3 is 20 residues. Germline V CDR1 and CDR2: SGHAT, FQNNGV. Trimming shortened V by 0 bases and J by 0 bases, and 24 bases separated the two germline ends. The CDR3 loop reads CASSLDGSRAQDVSSYEQYF. CDR3 in DNA: TGTGCCAGCAGCTTAGATGGGAGCAGGGCCCAAGACGTTAGCTCCTACGAGCAGTACTTC.

The rearrangement uses TRBV5-1 and TRBJ2-2; TRBD2 is a possible D gene (5 bases). V was trimmed by 7 bases and J by 3 bases, leaving 13 bases between them. There are 14 residues in the CDR3. Germline assignment: CDR1 SGHRS and CDR2 YFSETQ. The CDR3, as DNA: TGCGCCAGCCACCCGGGGTATGACACCGGGGAGCTGTTTTTT. Its translation is CASHPGYDTGELFF.

J is TRBJ2-5 and V is TRBV12-3 or TRBV12-4, with 8 bases aligning to TRBD2. This CDR3 spans 16 amino acids. Unmatched junction bases numbered 13, after V lost 5 bases and J lost 5 bases. CDR3: CASSGVKRGPLETQYF. The CDR3 coding sequence is TGTGCCAGCAGTGGGGTTAAGCGGGGGCCTTTGGAGACCCAGTACTTC.

As to this clonotype: An end of the junction does not agree with germline; a read error may underlie this. The chain joins TRBV7-9 to TRBJ2-7, with D possibly matching TRBD2 (7 bases). This CDR3 spans 14 amino acids. Germline CDR1 reads SEHNR; CDR2 reads FQNEAQ (reference sequence). CDR3 protein: CASSLVRGPYEQYF. The CDR3 region has the DNA TGTGCCAGCAGTTTAGTGCGGGGGCCATACGAGCAGTACTTC.

The V gene is TRBV29-1, the J gene TRBJ2-7; D ambiguous. The V and J ends lost 4 bases and 0 bases respectively, with 7 bases between them. The CDR3 extends over 12 amino acids. Germline V lookup: CDR1 SQVTM, CDR2 ANQGSEA. The CDR3 region is CSVGYSSYEQYF. CDR3 nucleotide sequence: TGCAGCGTTGGTTACAGCTCCTACGAGCAGTACTTC.

The V gene is TRBV12-3 or TRBV12-4, the J gene TRBJ1-6, with TRBD1 matching over 11 bases. The CDR3 runs to 14 residues. V lost 4 bases, J lost 10 bases, and 3 bases stayed unmatched. The CDR3 reads CASSSWTGGSPLHF. The CDR3 DNA is TGTGCCAGCAGTTCATGGACAGGGGGCTCACCCCTCCACTTT.